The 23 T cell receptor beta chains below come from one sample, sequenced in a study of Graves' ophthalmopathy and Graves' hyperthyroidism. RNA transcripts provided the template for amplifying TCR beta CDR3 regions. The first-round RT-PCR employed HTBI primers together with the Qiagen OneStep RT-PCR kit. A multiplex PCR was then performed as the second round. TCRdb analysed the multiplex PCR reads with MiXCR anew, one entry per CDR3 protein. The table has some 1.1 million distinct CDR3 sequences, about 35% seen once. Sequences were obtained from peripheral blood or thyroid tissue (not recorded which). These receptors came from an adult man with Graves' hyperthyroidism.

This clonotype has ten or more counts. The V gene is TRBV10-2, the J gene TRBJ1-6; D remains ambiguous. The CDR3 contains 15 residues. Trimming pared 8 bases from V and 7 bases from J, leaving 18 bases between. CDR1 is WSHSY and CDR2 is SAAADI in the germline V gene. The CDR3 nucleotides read TGCGCCAGCCGTCAGGACCGTAAAAGGAATTCACCCCTCCACTTT. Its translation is CASRQDRKRNSPLHF.

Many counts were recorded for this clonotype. CDR3 DNA: TGTGCCAGCCTCGCGGCGGGTTTTGACAATCAGCCCCAGCATTTT. Its protein is CASLAAGFDNQPQHF. The chain is built from TRBV2 and TRBJ1-5; D uncertain. The length of the CDR3 is 15 residues. Germline loops: CDR1 SNHLY, CDR2 FYNNEI. The V end lost 8 bases, the J end lost 3 bases, and 17 bases lay between the germline ends.

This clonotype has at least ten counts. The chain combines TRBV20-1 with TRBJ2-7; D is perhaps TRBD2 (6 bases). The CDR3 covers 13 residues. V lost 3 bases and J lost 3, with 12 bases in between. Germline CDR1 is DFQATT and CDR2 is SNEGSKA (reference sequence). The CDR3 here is CSASKTSRYEQYF. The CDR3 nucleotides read TGCAGTGCTAGCAAAACTAGCCGCTACGAGCAGTACTTC.

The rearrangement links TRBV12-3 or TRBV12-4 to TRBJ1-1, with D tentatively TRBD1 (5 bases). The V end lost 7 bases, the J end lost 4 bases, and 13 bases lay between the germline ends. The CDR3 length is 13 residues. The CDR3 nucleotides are TGTGCCAGCACCTCTTTAGGGGTCACTGAAGCTTTCTTT. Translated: CASTSLGVTEAFF.

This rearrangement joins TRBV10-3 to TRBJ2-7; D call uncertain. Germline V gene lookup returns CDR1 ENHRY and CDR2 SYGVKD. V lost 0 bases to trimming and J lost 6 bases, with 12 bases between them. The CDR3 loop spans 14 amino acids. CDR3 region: CAISESGEISEQYF. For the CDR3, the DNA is TGTGCCATCAGTGAGTCCGGCGAGATTTCCGAGCAGTACTTC.

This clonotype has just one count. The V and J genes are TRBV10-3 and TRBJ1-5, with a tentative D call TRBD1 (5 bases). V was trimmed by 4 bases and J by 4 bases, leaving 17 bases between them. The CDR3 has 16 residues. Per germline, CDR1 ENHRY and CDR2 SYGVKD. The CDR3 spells CAISVALGTGNQPQHF. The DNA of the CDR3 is TGTGCCATCAGTGTAGCCCTCGGGACGGGAAATCAGCCCCAGCATTTT.

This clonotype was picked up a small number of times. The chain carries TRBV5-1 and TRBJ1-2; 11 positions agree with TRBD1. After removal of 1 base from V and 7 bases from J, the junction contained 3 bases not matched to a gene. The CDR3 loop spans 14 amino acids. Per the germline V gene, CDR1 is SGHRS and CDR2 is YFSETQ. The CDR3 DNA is TGCGCCAGCAGCTTGCCCGGGACAGGGGGTGGCTACACCTTC. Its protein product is CASSLPGTGGGYTF. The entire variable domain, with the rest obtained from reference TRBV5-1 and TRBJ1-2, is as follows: KAGVTQTPRYLIKTRGQQVTLSCSPISGHRSVSWYQQTPGQGLQFLFEYFSETQRNKGNFPGRFSGRQFSNSRSEMNVSTLELGDSALYLCASSLPGTGGGYTFGSGTRLTVV.

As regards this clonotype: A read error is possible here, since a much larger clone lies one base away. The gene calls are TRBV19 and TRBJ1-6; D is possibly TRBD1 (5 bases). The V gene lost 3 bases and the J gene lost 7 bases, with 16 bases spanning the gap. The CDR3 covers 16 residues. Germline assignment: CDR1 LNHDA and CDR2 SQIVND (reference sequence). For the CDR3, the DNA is TGTGCCAGTAGTATCCCGGGATCGGGGCGGAATTCACCCCTCCACTTT. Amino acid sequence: CASSIPGSGRNSPLHF. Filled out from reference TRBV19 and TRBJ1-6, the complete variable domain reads DGGITQSPKYLFRKEGQNVTLSCEQNLNHDAMYWYRQDPGQGLRLIYYSQIVNDFQKGDIAEGYSVSREKKESFPLTVTSAQKNPTAFYLCASSIPGSGRNSPLHFGNGTRLTVT.

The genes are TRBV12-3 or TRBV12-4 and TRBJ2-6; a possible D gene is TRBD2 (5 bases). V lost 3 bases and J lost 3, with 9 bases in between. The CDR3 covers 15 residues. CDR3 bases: TGTGCCAGCAGTTTTTCGGGATATGGGGCCAACGTCCTGACTTTC. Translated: CASSFSGYGANVLTF.

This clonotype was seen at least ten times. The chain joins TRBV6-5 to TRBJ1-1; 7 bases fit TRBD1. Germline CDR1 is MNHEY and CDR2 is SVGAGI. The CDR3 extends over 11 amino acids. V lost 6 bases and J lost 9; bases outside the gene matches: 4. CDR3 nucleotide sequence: TGTGCCAGCAGCCTGGGACAGCAAGCTTTCTTT. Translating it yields CASSLGQQAFF.

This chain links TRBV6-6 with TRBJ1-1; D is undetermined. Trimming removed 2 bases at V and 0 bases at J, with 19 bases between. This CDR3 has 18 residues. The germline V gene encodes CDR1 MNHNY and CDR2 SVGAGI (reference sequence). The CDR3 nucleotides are TGTGCCAGCAGTTACCCCCCTCGCAGGAACACCATGAACACTGAAGCTTTCTTT. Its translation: CASSYPPRRNTMNTEAFF.

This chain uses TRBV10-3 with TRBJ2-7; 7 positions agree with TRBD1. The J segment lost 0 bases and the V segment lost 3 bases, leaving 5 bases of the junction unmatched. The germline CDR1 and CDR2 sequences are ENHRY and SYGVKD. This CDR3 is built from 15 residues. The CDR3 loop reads CAISDGTVHSYEQYF. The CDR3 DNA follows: TGTGCCATCAGTGACGGGACAGTTCACTCCTACGAGCAGTACTTC.

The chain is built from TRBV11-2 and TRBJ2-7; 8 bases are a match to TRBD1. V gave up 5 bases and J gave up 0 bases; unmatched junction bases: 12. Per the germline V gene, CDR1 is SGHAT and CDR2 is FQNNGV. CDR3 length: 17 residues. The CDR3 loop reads CASSTGGTGATSYEQYF. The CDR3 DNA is TGTGCCAGCAGCACGGGTGGGACAGGTGCGACCTCCTACGAGCAGTACTTC.

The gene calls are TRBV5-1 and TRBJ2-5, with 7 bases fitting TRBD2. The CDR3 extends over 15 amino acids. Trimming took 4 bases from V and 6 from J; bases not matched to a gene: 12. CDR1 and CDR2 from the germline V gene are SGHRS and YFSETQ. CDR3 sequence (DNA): TGCGCCAGCAGCGCGGAGCCGGGGGGAGAAAAGACCCAGTACTTC. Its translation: CASSAEPGGEKTQYF.

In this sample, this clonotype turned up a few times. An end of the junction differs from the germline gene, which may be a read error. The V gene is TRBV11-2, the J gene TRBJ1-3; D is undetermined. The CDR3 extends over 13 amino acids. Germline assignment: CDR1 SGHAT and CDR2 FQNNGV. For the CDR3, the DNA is TGTGCCTGCAGCCGAGAGGACGGGGACACCATATATTTT. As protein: CACSREDGDTIYF.

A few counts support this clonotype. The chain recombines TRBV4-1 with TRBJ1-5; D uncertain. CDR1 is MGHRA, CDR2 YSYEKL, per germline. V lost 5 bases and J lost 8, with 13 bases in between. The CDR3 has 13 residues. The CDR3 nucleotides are TGCGCCAGCAGCTTCCGTAGGTGGGAGCCCCAGCATTTT. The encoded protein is CASSFRRWEPQHF.

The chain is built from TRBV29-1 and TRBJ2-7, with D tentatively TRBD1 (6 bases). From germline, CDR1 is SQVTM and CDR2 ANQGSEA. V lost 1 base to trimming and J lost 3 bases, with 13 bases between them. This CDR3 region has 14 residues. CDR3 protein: CSVEVGGEFYEQYF. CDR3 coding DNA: TGCAGCGTTGAAGTAGGGGGTGAGTTCTACGAGCAGTACTTC.

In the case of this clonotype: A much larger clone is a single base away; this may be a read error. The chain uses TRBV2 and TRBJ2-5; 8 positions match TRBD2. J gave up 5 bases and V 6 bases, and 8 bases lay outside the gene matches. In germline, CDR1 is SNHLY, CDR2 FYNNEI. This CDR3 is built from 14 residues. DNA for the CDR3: TGTGCCAGCAGCTGGACTAGCCTTACGGAGACCCAGTACTTC. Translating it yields CASSWTSLTETQYF.

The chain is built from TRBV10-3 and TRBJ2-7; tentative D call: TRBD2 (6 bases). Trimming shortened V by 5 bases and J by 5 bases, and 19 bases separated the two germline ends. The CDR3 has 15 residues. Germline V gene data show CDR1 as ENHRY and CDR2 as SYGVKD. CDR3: CAISSSTTGVHEQYF. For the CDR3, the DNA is TGTGCCATCAGTTCCTCTACGACGGGGGTCCACGAGCAGTACTTC.

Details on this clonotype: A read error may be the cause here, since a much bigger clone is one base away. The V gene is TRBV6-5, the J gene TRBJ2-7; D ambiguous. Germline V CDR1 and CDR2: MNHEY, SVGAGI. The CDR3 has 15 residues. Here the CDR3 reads CTSRPPLAQTYEQYF. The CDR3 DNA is TGTACCAGCAGACCCCCTTTAGCCCAAACCTACGAGCAGTACTTC.

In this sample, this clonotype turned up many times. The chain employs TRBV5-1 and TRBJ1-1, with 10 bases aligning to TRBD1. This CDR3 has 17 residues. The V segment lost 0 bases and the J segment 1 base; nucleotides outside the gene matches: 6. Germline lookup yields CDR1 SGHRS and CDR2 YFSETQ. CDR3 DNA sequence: TGCGCCAGCAGCTTGGGCGGGACAGGGGCTGGGAACACTGAAGCTTTCTTT. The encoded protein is CASSLGGTGAGNTEAFF.

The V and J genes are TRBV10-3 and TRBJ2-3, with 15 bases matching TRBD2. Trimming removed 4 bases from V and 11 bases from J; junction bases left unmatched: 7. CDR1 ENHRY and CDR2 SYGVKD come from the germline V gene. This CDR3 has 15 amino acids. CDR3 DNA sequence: TGTGCCATCAGTGGAGGACTAGCGGGAGGGCAGGAGCAGTATTTT. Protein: CAISGGLAGGQEQYF.

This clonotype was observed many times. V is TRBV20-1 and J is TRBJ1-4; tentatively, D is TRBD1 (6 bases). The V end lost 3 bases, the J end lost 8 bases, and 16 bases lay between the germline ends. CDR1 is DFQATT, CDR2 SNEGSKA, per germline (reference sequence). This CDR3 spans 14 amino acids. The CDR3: CSASLTVDREKLFF. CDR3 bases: TGCAGTGCTAGCCTGACAGTAGACAGGGAAAAACTGTTTTTT.